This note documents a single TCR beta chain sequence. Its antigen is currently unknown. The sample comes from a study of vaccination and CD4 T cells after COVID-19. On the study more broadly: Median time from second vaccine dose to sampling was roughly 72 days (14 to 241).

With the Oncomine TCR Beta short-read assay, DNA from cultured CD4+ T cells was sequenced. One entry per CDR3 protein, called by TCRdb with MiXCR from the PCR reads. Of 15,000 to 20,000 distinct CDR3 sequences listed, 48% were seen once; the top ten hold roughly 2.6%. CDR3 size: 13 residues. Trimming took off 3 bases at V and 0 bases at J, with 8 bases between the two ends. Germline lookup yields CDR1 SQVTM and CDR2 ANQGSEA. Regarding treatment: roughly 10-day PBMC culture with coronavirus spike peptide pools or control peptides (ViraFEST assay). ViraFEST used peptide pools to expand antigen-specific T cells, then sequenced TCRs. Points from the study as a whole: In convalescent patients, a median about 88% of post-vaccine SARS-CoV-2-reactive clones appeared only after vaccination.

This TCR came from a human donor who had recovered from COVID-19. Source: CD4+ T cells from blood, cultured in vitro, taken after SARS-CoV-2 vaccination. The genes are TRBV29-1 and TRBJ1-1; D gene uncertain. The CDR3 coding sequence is TGCAGCGTTGACAGGACGATGAACACTGAAGCTTTCTTT. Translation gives CSVDRTMNTEAFF.